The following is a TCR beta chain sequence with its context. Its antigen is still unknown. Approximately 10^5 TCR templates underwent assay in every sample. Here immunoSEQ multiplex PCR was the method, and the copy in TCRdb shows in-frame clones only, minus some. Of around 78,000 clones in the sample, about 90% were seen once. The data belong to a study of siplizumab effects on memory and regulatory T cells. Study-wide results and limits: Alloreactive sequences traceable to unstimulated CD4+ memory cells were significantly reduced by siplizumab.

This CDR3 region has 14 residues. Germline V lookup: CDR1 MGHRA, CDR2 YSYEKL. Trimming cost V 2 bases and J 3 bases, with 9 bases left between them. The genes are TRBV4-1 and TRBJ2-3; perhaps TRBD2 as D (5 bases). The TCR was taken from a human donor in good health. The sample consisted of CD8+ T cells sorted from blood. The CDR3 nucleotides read TGCGCCAGCAGCCAAATTCCGGGGACAGATACGCAGTATTTT. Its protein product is CASSQIPGTDTQYF.